This TCR beta chain originates from a study of blood T cell repertoires in COVID-19. Study at large: Sites in the United States, Italy and Spain provided acute and convalescent COVID-19 samples.

Some clones are missing from TCRdb's copy, which holds only in-frame ones; the method was immunoSEQ multiplex PCR. This repertoire shows under 200,000 clones, over 80% found once; its top ten account for roughly 2.9%. CDR3 size: 18 residues. Germline CDR1 reads SNHLY; CDR2 reads FYNNEI. J was trimmed by 3 bases and V by 5 bases; bases with no gene match: 10. This receptor was identified in a woman in her fifties or sixties with acute or convalescent COVID-19. Sequencing was carried out using peripheral blood. This chain connects TRBV2 to TRBJ1-6; 10 bases align to TRBD1. CDR3 in DNA: TGTGCCAGCAGTAGACAGGGGGCCCTAGGCCGCTATAATTCACCCCTCCACTTT. The encoded protein is CASSRQGALGRYNSPLHF. Complete variable domain (other parts from reference TRBV2 and TRBJ1-6): EPEVTQTPSHQVTQMGQEVILRCVPISNHLYFYWYRQILGQKVEFLVSFYNNEISEKSEIFDDQFSVERPDGSNFTLKIRSTKLEDSAMYFCASSRQGALGRYNSPLHFGNGTRLTVT.